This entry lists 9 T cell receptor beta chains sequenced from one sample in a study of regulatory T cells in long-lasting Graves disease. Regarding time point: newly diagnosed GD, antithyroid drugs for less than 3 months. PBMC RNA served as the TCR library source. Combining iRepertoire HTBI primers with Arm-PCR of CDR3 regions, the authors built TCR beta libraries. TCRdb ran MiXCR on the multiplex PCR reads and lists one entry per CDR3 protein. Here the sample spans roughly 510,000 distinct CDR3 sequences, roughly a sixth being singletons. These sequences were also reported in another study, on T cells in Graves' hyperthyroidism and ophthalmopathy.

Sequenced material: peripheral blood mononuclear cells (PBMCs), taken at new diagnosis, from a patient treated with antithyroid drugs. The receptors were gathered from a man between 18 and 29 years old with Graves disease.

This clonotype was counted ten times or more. CDR3 sequence reads: CASSVADSTDTQYF. CDR3 bases: TGTGCCAGCAGTGTGGCAGATAGCACAGATACGCAGTATTTT. The chain has TRBV6-2 or TRBV6-3 and TRBJ2-3; D not certain. The ends were cut back, 5 bases at V and 0 bases at J, with 9 bases in the middle. This CDR3 spans 14 amino acids. Germline V gene sequence: CDR1 MNHEY, CDR2 SVGEGT.

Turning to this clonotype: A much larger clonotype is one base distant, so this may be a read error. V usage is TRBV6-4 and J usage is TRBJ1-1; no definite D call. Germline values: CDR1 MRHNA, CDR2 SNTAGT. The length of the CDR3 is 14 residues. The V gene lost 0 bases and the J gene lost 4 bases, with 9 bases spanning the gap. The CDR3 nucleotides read TGTGCCAGCAGTGACTCGATCCAAAGCACTGAAGCTTTCTTT. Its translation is CASSDSIQSTEAFF.

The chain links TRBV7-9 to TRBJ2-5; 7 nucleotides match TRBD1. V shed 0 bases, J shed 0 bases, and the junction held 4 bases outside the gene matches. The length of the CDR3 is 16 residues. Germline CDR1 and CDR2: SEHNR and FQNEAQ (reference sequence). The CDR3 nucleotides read TGTGCCAGCAGCTTAGCCGGGACAGTGTACCAAGAGACCCAGTACTTC. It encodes CASSLAGTVYQETQYF. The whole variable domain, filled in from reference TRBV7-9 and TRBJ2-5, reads DTGVSQNPRHKITKRGQNVTFRCDPISEHNRLYWYRQTLGQGPEFLTYFQNEAQLEKSRLLSDRFSAERPKGSFSTLEIQRTEQGDSAMYLCASSLAGTVYQETQYFGPGTRLLVL.

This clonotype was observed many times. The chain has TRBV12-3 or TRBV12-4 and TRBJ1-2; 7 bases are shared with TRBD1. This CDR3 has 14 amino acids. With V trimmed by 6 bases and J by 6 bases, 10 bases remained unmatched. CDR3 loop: CASRETGFGDGYTF. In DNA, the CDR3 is TGTGCCAGCAGGGAGACAGGGTTCGGCGATGGCTACACCTTC.

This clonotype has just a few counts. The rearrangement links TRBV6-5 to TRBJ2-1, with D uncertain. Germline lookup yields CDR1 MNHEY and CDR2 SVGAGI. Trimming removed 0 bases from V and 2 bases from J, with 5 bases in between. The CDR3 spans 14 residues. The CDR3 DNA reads TGTGCCAGCAGTTACTCAAGTGCCTACAATGAGCAGTTCTTC. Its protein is CASSYSSAYNEQFF.

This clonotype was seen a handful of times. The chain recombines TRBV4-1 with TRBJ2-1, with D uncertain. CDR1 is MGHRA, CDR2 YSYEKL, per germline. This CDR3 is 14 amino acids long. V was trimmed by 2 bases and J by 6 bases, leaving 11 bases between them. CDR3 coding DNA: TGCGCCAGCAGCCAACAGACGGTTATCAATGAGCAGTTCTTC. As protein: CASSQQTVINEQFF.

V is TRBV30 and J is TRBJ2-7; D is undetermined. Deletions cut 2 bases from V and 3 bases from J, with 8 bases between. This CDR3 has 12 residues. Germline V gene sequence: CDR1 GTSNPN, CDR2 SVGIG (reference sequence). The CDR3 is CAWSLGYYEQYF. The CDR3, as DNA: TGTGCCTGGAGTTTAGGGTACTACGAGCAGTACTTC. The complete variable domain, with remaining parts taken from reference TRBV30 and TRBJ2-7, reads SQTIHQWPATLVQPVGSPLSLECTVEGTSNPNLYWYRQAAGRGLQLLFYSVGIGQISSEVPQNLSASRPQDRQFILSSKKLLLSDSGFYLCAWSLGYYEQYFGPGTRLTVT.

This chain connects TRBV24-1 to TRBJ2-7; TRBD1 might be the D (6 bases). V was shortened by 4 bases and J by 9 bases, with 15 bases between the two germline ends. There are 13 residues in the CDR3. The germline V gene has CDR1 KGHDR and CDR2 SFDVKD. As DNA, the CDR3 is TGTGCCACCAGTGAGCAGGGGAGTAGCAGGCAGTACTTC. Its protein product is CATSEQGSSRQYF.

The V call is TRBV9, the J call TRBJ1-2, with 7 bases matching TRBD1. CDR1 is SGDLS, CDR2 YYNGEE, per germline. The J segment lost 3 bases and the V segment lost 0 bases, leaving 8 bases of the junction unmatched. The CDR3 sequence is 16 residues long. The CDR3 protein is CASSVAFPRGDYGYTF. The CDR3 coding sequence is TGTGCCAGCAGCGTAGCTTTCCCCAGGGGGGACTATGGCTACACCTTC.